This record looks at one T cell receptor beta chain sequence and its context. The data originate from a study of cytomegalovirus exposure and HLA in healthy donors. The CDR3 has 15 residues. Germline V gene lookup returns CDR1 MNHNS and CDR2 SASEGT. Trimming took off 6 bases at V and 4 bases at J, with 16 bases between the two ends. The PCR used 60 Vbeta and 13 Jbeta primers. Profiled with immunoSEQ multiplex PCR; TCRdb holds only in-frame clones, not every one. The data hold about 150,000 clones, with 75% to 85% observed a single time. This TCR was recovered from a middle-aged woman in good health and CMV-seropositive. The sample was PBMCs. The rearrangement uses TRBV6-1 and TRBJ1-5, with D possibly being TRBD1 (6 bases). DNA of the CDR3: TGTGCCAGCAGCGCGGCCGGGACACAGAATCAGCCCCAGCATTTT. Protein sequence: CASSAAGTQNQPQHF.